These T cell receptor beta chains were read from a single sample in a study of blood T cell repertoires in COVID-19. Assay used: immunoSEQ multiplex PCR; TCRdb lists only in-frame clones, some missing. The sample has roughly 80,000 clones; 91% are singletons. The sequenced sample consisted of peripheral blood. The receptor set was obtained from a woman in her fifties or sixties in a cohort sampled during active COVID-19. CDR3s leave out the opening cysteine and the closing phenylalanine or tryptophan.

length | V | CDR3
12 | TRBV18 | ASSRARDSYEQY
12 | TRBV4-2 | ASSRQGGTGELF
14 | TRBV28 | ASSYDLAGSLETQY
15 | TRBV5-1 | ASSVGVGAGGRETQY
15 | TRBV3-1/TRBV3-2 | ASSPGLAGSGANVLT
13 | TRBV6-1 | ASSEVGGTGYGYT
16 | TRBV28 | ASSSLGRGLAGIDEQF
13 | TRBV14 | ASSPQAGFSDTQY
12 | TRBV5-1 | ASSSTGGSLEQY
14 | TRBV2 | ASSEATGTANQPQH
14 | TRBV5-5 | ASSLEGLGRSYEQY
16 | TRBV5-1 | ASSLFVRTSGPAGEQY
11 | TRBV6-5 | ASSYSFRGGYT
11 | TRBV21-1 | ASSRPGEETQY
12 | TRBV5-1 | ASSLDRINEKLF
11 | TRBV5-5 | ASSFGQNSPLH
14 | TRBV4-1 | ASRQGQGGNYNEQF
10 | TRBV12-3/TRBV12-4 | ASSTTGQRQF
13 | TRBV28 | ASSDASGGNYGYT
15 | TRBV6-1 | ASSVSTSGVGTDTQY
13 | TRBV4-1 | ASSQDPVQAGELF
12 | TRBV5-1 | ASSSRDSLGEQY
12 | TRBV6-6 | ASSRQDLEEKLF
11 | TRBV5-1 | ASSFQGSGELF
13 | TRBV15 | ATSPDRPRSYEQY
10 | TRBV12-3/TRBV12-4 | ASSFTETEAF
12 | TRBV7-8 | ASSLLNSNQPQH
13 | TRBV28 | ASSFGGLDTGELF
14 | TRBV10-3 | AISERLVPQGTEAF
15 | TRBV5-4 | ASSPQKATDLTGELF
10 | TRBV7-9 | ASSGGAYEQY
10 | TRBV11-2 | ASSRQYTEAF
13 | TRBV10-1 | ASREKRDWGDTQY
14 | TRBV11-3 | ASSSALGTGGYEQY
11 | TRBV2 | ASREMENTEAF
13 | TRBV6-5 | ASSYSLGGGDLQY
12 | TRBV7-6 | ASSPRTLQETQY
14 | TRBV3-1/TRBV3-2 | ASSQILTGYSSPLH
12 | TRBV2 | ASRTRQGNQPQH
14 | TRBV10-3 | AISASNTGVGYGYT
13 | TRBV2 | ASRPQTGGAETQY
13 | TRBV5-4 | ASSLVATGGNEQF
11 | TRBV7-8 | ASSDTGDNIQY
15 | TRBV2 | ASSWTSGRALYNEQF
13 | TRBV5-1 | ASSSLAGNTGELF
11 | TRBV18 | ASSPDVQGAQY
15 | TRBV7-8 | ASSSGGGGGPYNEQF
12 | TRBV7-3 | ASSPGVSDGTQY
14 | TRBV20-1 | SASPFSPGSTDTQY
11 | TRBV19 | ATRWGGGTEAF
11 | TRBV7-3 | ASSPAGDTPLH